The sample holds many counts of the clone carrying this T cell receptor (beta chain). Time point described: newly diagnosed GD, antithyroid drugs for less than 3 months. PBMC RNA served as the TCR library source. This record belongs to a study of regulatory T cells in long-lasting Graves disease. Study as a whole: Less than 3 months of antithyroid drugs had been taken by newly diagnosed Graves' patients.

TCR beta libraries were built with iRepertoire HTBI primers and Arm-PCR of CDR3 regions. TCRdb independently ran MiXCR on the multiplex PCR reads; one entry per CDR3 protein. In the table there are 350,000 to 500,000 distinct CDR3 sequences, around 13% of which are singletons. The germline V gene encodes CDR1 SGHTA and CDR2 FQGNSA. J gave up 7 bases and V 5 bases, and 6 bases lay outside the gene matches. The CDR3 has 15 residues. These data also featured in a second study, about T cells in Graves' hyperthyroidism and ophthalmopathy. As that study records: The model forecast ophthalmopathy, anticipating it by a median about 7 months before onset.

The input for sequencing was peripheral blood mononuclear cells (PBMCs), taken at new diagnosis, from a patient treated with antithyroid drugs. The TCR sequence derives from a woman between 45 and 60 years old with Graves disease. The rearrangement links TRBV7-2 to TRBJ2-2; 11 bases agree with TRBD2. The CDR3 region has the DNA TGTGCCAGCAGCCTAGATAGCGGGAGGGGCGGGGAGCTGTTTTTT. It yields the protein CASSLDSGRGGELFF.